A selection of T cell receptor beta chains follows, all from one sample in a study of T-cell memory formation after mild COVID-19. Via MiXCR, TCRdb re-called the 5' RACE reads, giving one row per CDR3 protein. This sample has 300,000 to 350,000 distinct CDR3 sequences, with approximately 14% found just once. Sequencing input: PBMCs or a T cell subset sorted from them (not recorded which). These receptors were taken from a man aged 18 to 35 who had mild COVID-19 (a few samples of this study predate the infection). Cell type and time point are not known. CDR3s include the opening cysteine and the closing phenylalanine or tryptophan. A D gene is named only where the DNA matches it firmly. Clone sizes are given selectively: once, few, many, or a class where the clone is expanded.

TRBV5-8,.,TRBJ2-2,TRBD1,CASSLPGQGYTGELFF,TGTGCCAGCAGCTTGCCGGGACAGGGCTACACCGGGGAGCTGTTTTTT
TRBV5-1,.,TRBJ2-5,.,CASSLGLSSFETQYF,TGCGCCAGCAGCTTAGGTTTGTCATCTTTTGAGACCCAGTACTTC
TRBV7-9,.,TRBJ2-3,.,CASALGPITQYF,TGTGCCAGCGCCCTCGGGCCCATTACGCAGTATTTT
TRBV4-1,few,TRBJ2-1,TRBD2,CASSQTFGAGHNEQFF,TGCGCCAGCAGCCAAACCTTTGGAGCGGGGCACAATGAGCAGTTCTTC
TRBV18,.,TRBJ2-1,.,CASSPGATYNEQFF,TGTGCCAGCTCACCCGGAGCCACCTACAATGAGCAGTTCTTC
TRBV7-9,once,TRBJ1-1,.,CASSLYAEAFF,TGTGCCAGCAGCTTGTATGCTGAAGCTTTCTTT
TRBV23-1,many,TRBJ2-1,.,CASSQSRRGQGSNNEQFF,TGCGCCAGCAGTCAATCCCGGAGGGGGCAGGGGAGCAACAATGAGCAGTTCTTC
TRBV4-3,few,TRBJ2-3,TRBD2,CASSPGRADTDTQYF,TGCGCCAGCAGCCCAGGGAGGGCCGACACAGATACGCAGTATTTT
TRBV15,.,TRBJ2-3,TRBD1,CATSTRDRGLDTQYF,TGTGCCACCAGCACGAGGGACAGGGGCTTGGATACGCAGTATTTT
TRBV4-2,.,TRBJ1-1,.,CASSQDPPTTEAFF,TGTGCCAGCAGCCAAGACCCCCCAACCACTGAAGCTTTCTTT
TRBV15,.,TRBJ2-6,TRBD1,CATRVRDRASGANVLTF,TGTGCCACCAGAGTCCGGGACAGGGCCTCTGGGGCCAACGTCCTGACTTTC
TRBV30,few,TRBJ2-7,.,CAWSVKAYSSYEQYF,TGTGCCTGGAGTGTGAAGGCATATAGCTCCTACGAGCAGTACTTC
TRBV9,.,TRBJ1-6,.,CASNEGGDSPLHF,TGTGCCAGCAACGAGGGAGGGGACTCACCCCTCCACTTT
TRBV4-3,.,TRBJ2-5,.,CASSQAWRETQYF,TGCGCCAGCAGCCAAGCTTGGAGAGAGACCCAGTACTTC
TRBV5-1,few,TRBJ2-1,.,CASSSTGVSSYNEQFF,TGCGCCAGCAGCTCAACAGGCGTAAGCTCCTACAATGAGCAGTTCTTC
TRBV7-9,few,TRBJ1-2,.,CASSQEYGYTF,TGTGCCAGCAGCCAGGAATATGGCTACACCTTC
TRBV5-4,.,TRBJ2-2,.,CASRRGTGELFF,TGTGCCAGCAGGAGAGGGACCGGGGAGCTGTTTTTT
TRBV5-1,.,TRBJ1-4,.,CASSPQGVGEKLFF,TGCGCCAGCAGCCCCCAGGGAGTGGGTGAAAAACTGTTTTTT
TRBV6-2/TRBV6-3,many,TRBJ2-1,.,CASSLQSIRGNEQFF,TGTGCCAGCAGCCTACAGTCGATACGCGGCAATGAGCAGTTCTTC
TRBV29-1,few,TRBJ2-3,TRBD2,CSLSGGAVDTQYF,TGCAGCTTAAGCGGGGGGGCTGTAGATACGCAGTATTTT
TRBV5-1,many,TRBJ2-5,TRBD2,CASSSLAGRQETQYF,TGCGCCAGCAGCTCCCTAGCGGGGCGGCAAGAGACCCAGTACTTC
TRBV15,few,TRBJ2-3,.,CATSMWGAGTDTQYF,TGTGCCACCAGTATGTGGGGGGCAGGCACAGATACGCAGTATTTT
TRBV7-9,.,TRBJ2-1,.,CASSPSWWNEQFF,TGTGCCAGCAGCCCCAGCTGGTGGAATGAGCAGTTCTTC
TRBV6-2/TRBV6-3,.,TRBJ2-1,TRBD1,CASRQGQGLYNEQFF,TGTGCCAGCAGGCAGGGACAGGGCCTCTACAATGAGCAGTTCTTC
TRBV7-8,many,TRBJ2-5,TRBD2,CASRPGGWQETQYF,TGTGCCAGCAGACCGGGAGGGTGGCAAGAGACCCAGTACTTC